These 32 T cell receptor beta chains share one sample of origin, sequenced in a study of T cells in Graves' hyperthyroidism and ophthalmopathy. The source material, RNA transcripts, was used to amplify TCR beta CDR3 regions. The HTBI primer set was used in a first-round RT-PCR of the TCR CDR3. TCRdb independently ran MiXCR on the multiplex PCR reads; one entry per CDR3 protein. The sample has 270,000 or so distinct CDR3 sequences; 12% to 15% are singletons. The sample comprised blood. The receptors stem from a woman aged 45-65 years with Graves' hyperthyroidism that later progressed to Graves' ophthalmopathy.

This clonotype was detected ten times or more. V gene TRBV28 combines with J gene TRBJ2-2; no reliable D call. This CDR3 is built from 13 residues. Germline V gene sequence: CDR1 MDHEN, CDR2 SYDVKM. Trimming took off 7 bases at V and 5 bases at J, with 11 bases between the two ends. The chain's CDR3 is CASKALLTGELFF. CDR3 nucleotides: TGTGCCAGCAAGGCTTTGCTGACCGGGGAGCTGTTTTTT. The whole variable domain, remainder taken from reference TRBV28 and TRBJ2-2, is DVKVTQSSRYLVKRTGEKVFLECVQDMDHENMFWYRQDPGLGLRLIYFSYDVKMKEKGDIPEGYSVSREKKERFSLILESASTNQTSMYLCASKALLTGELFFGEGSRLTVL.

The chain employs TRBV9 and TRBJ2-2, with TRBD1 matching 9 bases. V lost 6 bases, J lost 6 bases, and 6 bases stayed unmatched. From germline, CDR1 is SGDLS and CDR2 YYNGEE. This CDR3 contains 14 residues. CDR3 residues: CASTHRGQAGELFF. CDR3 DNA sequence: TGTGCCAGCACCCACAGGGGGCAGGCCGGGGAGCTGTTTTTT.

At least ten counts were recorded for this clonotype. The chain links TRBV28 to TRBJ2-7, with D possibly TRBD1 on 6 matching bases. Looked up from germline, CDR1 is MDHEN and CDR2 is SYDVKM. Trimming pared 5 bases from V and 5 bases from J, leaving 16 bases between. The CDR3 consists of 14 residues. The CDR3 sequence is CASSTGQFEDEQYF. The DNA for the CDR3 is TGTGCCAGCAGTACGGGACAATTTGAGGACGAGCAGTACTTC.

This clonotype was recorded many times. The rearrangement uses TRBV18 and TRBJ2-7; 9 bases align to TRBD1. The J segment lost 5 bases and the V segment lost 3 bases, leaving 8 bases of the junction unmatched. Germline values: CDR1 KGHSH, CDR2 LQKENI. The CDR3 contains 15 residues. The CDR3 loop is CASSPGTGFIDEQYF. The CDR3 coding sequence is TGTGCCAGCTCACCCGGGACAGGGTTCATCGACGAGCAGTACTTC.

This clonotype was counted ten times or more. V usage is TRBV20-1 and J usage is TRBJ2-3; 11 nucleotides agree with TRBD2. Unmatched junction bases numbered 4, after V lost 2 bases and J lost 0 bases. CDR1 and CDR2 (germline): DFQATT, SNEGSKA (reference sequence). This CDR3 is 16 amino acids long. The DNA for the CDR3 is TGCAGTGCTAGAAGGGCTAGCGGGGGGAGCACAGATACGCAGTATTTT. Its protein product is CSARRASGGSTDTQYF.

This clonotype occurred many times. The J gene is TRBJ2-5, the V gene TRBV19; a possible D gene is TRBD1 (5 bases). V lost 4 bases to trimming and J lost 4 bases, with 19 bases between them. CDR1 and CDR2 (germline): LNHDA, SQIVND (reference sequence). The CDR3 totals 16 residues. The CDR3 loop reads CASSKYARTGLETQYF. As DNA, the CDR3 is TGTGCCAGTAGTAAATACGCGCGCACAGGCCTAGAGACCCAGTACTTC.

This clonotype was counted ten times or more. The chain is built from TRBV5-1 and TRBJ2-7; tentatively, D is TRBD2 (6 bases). The V end lost 0 bases, the J end lost 2 bases, and 15 bases lay between the germline ends. The CDR3 has 16 amino acids. Germline V gene lookup returns CDR1 SGHRS and CDR2 YFSETQ. CDR3 bases: TGCGCCAGCAGCTTGGAGCGCGGGGAGGAACCCTACGAGCAGTACTTC. Protein sequence: CASSLERGEEPYEQYF.

This clonotype was seen ten or more times. The chain uses TRBV7-9 and TRBJ2-7, with D unresolved. This CDR3 contains 11 residues. The V gene's germline CDR1 is SEHNR and CDR2 FQNEAQ (reference sequence). Trimming shortened V by 1 base and J by 6 bases, and 4 bases separated the two germline ends. The CDR3 reads CASSLESEQYF. In nucleotides, the CDR3 is TGTGCCAGCAGCTTAGAAAGCGAGCAGTACTTC.

In its sample, this clonotype was seen a few times. A read error may be the cause here, since a much bigger clone is one base away. The chain joins TRBV12-3 or TRBV12-4 to TRBJ1-1; 8 bases are a match to TRBD1. J lost 8 bases, V lost 1 base, and 12 bases had no gene match. The CDR3 is 16 residues long. CDR3 sequence reads: CASSLVDREARVEAFF. DNA for the CDR3: TGTGCCAGCAGTTTAGTGGACAGGGAGGCGCGAGTGGAAGCTTTCTTT.

This clonotype has just a few counts. CDR3 nucleotides: TGTGCCAGCAGTCTATTGGACAGGGGGCTTTTGAACACTGAAGCTTTCTTT. Its translation: CASSLLDRGLLNTEAFF. This chain links TRBV12-3 or TRBV12-4 with TRBJ1-1; 11 positions match TRBD1. The CDR3 spans 17 residues. The trim removed 5 bases at V and 0 bases at J, leaving 8 bases unmatched.

This clonotype was detected many times. The chain recombines TRBV10-3 with TRBJ2-7; D not resolved. The CDR3 loop spans 12 amino acids. The V gene's germline CDR1 is ENHRY and CDR2 SYGVKD. V lost 4 bases and J 6 bases, leaving 10 bases between the germline ends. CDR3 bases: TGTGCCATCAGTGGTCACAGAATCGAGCAGTACTTC. Protein: CAISGHRIEQYF.

This clonotype was recorded at least ten times. V gene TRBV28 combines with J gene TRBJ1-1; D is ambiguous. This CDR3 spans 13 amino acids. The germline gives CDR1 MDHEN, CDR2 SYDVKM. V lost 5 bases and J lost 11, with 18 bases in between. In DNA form, the CDR3 reads TGTGCCAGCAGTACGACAAGCCATGGATCGGCTTTCTTT. Its translation: CASSTTSHGSAFF.

This clonotype occurred a few times. This chain uses TRBV5-8 with TRBJ1-2; D gene uncertain. Per the germline V gene, CDR1 is SGHTS and CDR2 is YDEGEE. The CDR3 is 17 amino acids. V was clipped by 0 bases and J by 4 bases, with 19 bases between them. DNA of the CDR3: TGTGCCAGCAGCTTGGTTGGCACTCTCAGGCGGAGCTATGGCTACACCTTC. This encodes CASSLVGTLRRSYGYTF.

This chain uses TRBV19 with TRBJ2-1; 7 nucleotides align to TRBD1. Germline assignment: CDR1 LNHDA and CDR2 SQIVND (reference sequence). This CDR3 is built from 16 residues. V shed 1 base, J shed 3 bases, and the junction held 6 bases outside the gene matches. CDR3: CASSIGGQRVYNEQFF. Here the CDR3 DNA reads TGTGCCAGTAGTATAGGGGGACAGAGAGTCTACAATGAGCAGTTCTTC.

The chain couples TRBV4-1 to TRBJ1-5, with D tentatively TRBD1 (6 bases). CDR3 length equals 15 residues. CDR1 is MGHRA and CDR2 is YSYEKL in the germline V gene. Deletions cut 4 bases from V and 6 bases from J, with 16 bases between. The CDR3 loop is CASSRDRTVGQPQHF. CDR3 nucleotides: TGCGCCAGCAGCCGAGACCGGACAGTGGGTCAGCCCCAGCATTTT.

This clonotype was recorded many times. The rearrangement uses TRBV18 and TRBJ1-5; TRBD1 is a possible D gene (5 bases). The CDR3 is 16 amino acids. V was pared by 8 bases and J by 2 bases, with 19 bases between. Germline values: CDR1 KGHSH, CDR2 LQKENI. CDR3 sequence reads: CASRPGAGGGNQPQHF. The CDR3 DNA is TGTGCCAGCCGACCAGGCGCGGGAGGGGGCAATCAGCCCCAGCATTTT. The whole variable domain, filled in from reference TRBV18 and TRBJ1-5, reads NAGVMQNPRHLVRRRGQEARLRCSPMKGHSHVYWYRQLPEEGLKFMVYLQKENIIDESGMPKERFSAEFPKEGPSILRIQQVVRGDSAAYFCASRPGAGGGNQPQHFGDGTRLSIL.

This clonotype was recorded many times. The genes are TRBV24-1 and TRBJ2-1; 10 bases map to TRBD1. Trimming cost V 3 bases and J 8 bases; bases outside gene matches: 9. There are 16 residues in the CDR3. Germline V CDR1 and CDR2: KGHDR, SFDVKD. This CDR3 reads CATSDSRQGAWDEQFF. CDR3 DNA: TGTGCCACCAGTGATAGTCGACAGGGGGCGTGGGATGAGCAGTTCTTC.

Concerning this clonotype: It may be a read error: a sequence one base away is much more abundant. The genes are TRBV12-3 or TRBV12-4 and TRBJ1-5; D might be TRBD1 (5 bases). The CDR3 has 15 amino acids. V lost 7 bases to trimming and J lost 2 bases, with 15 bases between them. DNA for the CDR3: TGTGCCAGCACCATAGGGGCAGTAGGCAATCAGCCCCAGCATTTT. It is translated as CASTIGAVGNQPQHF.

This clonotype appeared many times. The chain couples TRBV30 to TRBJ1-1, with unresolved D. The CDR3 contains 13 residues. Trimming cost V 6 bases and J 0 bases, with 11 bases left between them. Germline V gene sequence: CDR1 GTSNPN, CDR2 SVGIG (reference sequence). This CDR3 reads CACRRQVNTEAFF. CDR3 DNA sequence: TGTGCCTGTCGTAGGCAGGTGAACACTGAAGCTTTCTTT. The entire variable domain, with the rest obtained from reference TRBV30 and TRBJ1-1, is as follows: SQTIHQWPATLVQPVGSPLSLECTVEGTSNPNLYWYRQAAGRGLQLLFYSVGIGQISSEVPQNLSASRPQDRQFILSSKKLLLSDSGFYLCACRRQVNTEAFFGQGTRLTVV.

This clonotype was found once. A single base separates this from a much larger clone, so it may be a read error. The rearrangement joins TRBV20-1 to TRBJ2-3; D is ambiguous. This CDR3 is built from 12 residues. Trimming stripped 0 bases from V and 10 bases from J, with 11 bases between. Germline V gene sequence: CDR1 DFQATT, CDR2 SNEGSKA (reference sequence). Here the CDR3 reads CSAREYGDAQYF. The DNA for the CDR3 is TGCAGTGCTAGAGAGTATGGGGATGCGCAGTATTTT.

Many counts were recorded for this clonotype. The chain is built from TRBV2 and TRBJ1-5; 7 bases align to TRBD1. Germline CDR1 is SNHLY and CDR2 is FYNNEI. After removal of 6 bases from V and 1 base from J, the junction contained 6 bases not matched to a gene. CDR3 length: 15 residues. The CDR3 sequence is CASRETGLSNQPQHF. The CDR3 region has the DNA TGTGCCAGCAGGGAGACAGGGCTCAGCAATCAGCCCCAGCATTTT.

This clonotype was observed many times. Given a much more abundant clone one base away, this may be a read error. The chain is built from TRBV5-1 and TRBJ2-7; TRBD1 matches at 7 bases. There are 14 residues in the CDR3. Germline CDR1 is SGHRS and CDR2 is YFSETQ. CDR3 sequence reads: CANSLDRSSYEQYF. The CDR3 DNA is TGCGCCAACAGCTTGGACAGGTCCTCCTACGAGCAGTACTTC.

This clonotype was observed many times. CDR3 DNA: TGCAGTGCGAGACAGGGGGCTAGGGAGACCCAGTACTTC. It is translated as CSARQGARETQYF. The genes are TRBV20-1 and TRBJ2-5; the match to TRBD1 covers 10 bases. From germline, CDR1 is DFQATT and CDR2 SNEGSKA (reference sequence). The CDR3 runs 13 residues. V lost 6 bases and J lost 5; bases outside the gene matches: 6.

This clonotype appeared many times. The CDR3 nucleotides read TGTGCCAGCAGTTACTCAGGGACAGATACGCAGTATTTT. Translated, it gives CASSYSGTDTQYF. V usage is TRBV6-5 and J usage is TRBJ2-3; no firm D call. The CDR3 runs to 13 residues. The V and J ends lost 0 bases and 3 bases respectively, with 4 bases between them. The germline gives CDR1 MNHEY, CDR2 SVGAGI.

In its sample, this clonotype was seen many times. This chain uses TRBV5-1 with TRBJ1-4, with a possible D match to TRBD1 (5 bases). Deletions cut 4 bases from V and 8 bases from J, with 15 bases between. Germline assignment: CDR1 SGHRS and CDR2 YFSETQ. The length of the CDR3 is 14 residues. CDR3 nucleotide sequence: TGCGCCAGCAGCCTGGGACCAGACACGGAAAAACTGTTTTTT. It is translated as CASSLGPDTEKLFF.

This clonotype was recorded at least ten times. The J gene is TRBJ2-7, the V gene TRBV7-9, with 12 nucleotides matching TRBD2. After removal of 5 bases from V and 6 bases from J, the junction contained 8 bases not matched to a gene. Germline assignment: CDR1 SEHNR and CDR2 FQNEAQ (reference sequence). The CDR3 extends over 15 amino acids. CDR3 amino acids: CASSPRPSGRVEQYF. In DNA form, the CDR3 reads TGTGCCAGCAGCCCGCGGCCTAGCGGGAGGGTCGAGCAGTACTTC.

This clonotype was counted at least ten times. This chain joins TRBV30 and TRBJ2-1; D not certain. This CDR3 spans 12 amino acids. Germline V gives CDR1 GTSNPN, CDR2 SVGIG (reference sequence). Trimming pared 2 bases from V and 10 bases from J, leaving 12 bases between. The chain's CDR3 is CAWSLRVREQFF. Written as DNA, the CDR3 is TGTGCCTGGAGTTTGCGCGTACGGGAGCAGTTCTTC.

Comments on this clonotype: This may stem from a read error, because a much larger clone lies one nucleotide away. The chain has TRBV28 and TRBJ1-1; D gene uncertain. With 6 bases removed from V and 0 bases from J, the gap between germline ends came to 5 bases. The length of the CDR3 is 12 residues. Per the germline V gene, CDR1 is MDHEN and CDR2 is SYDVKM. This CDR3 is CASRSMNTEAFF. The DNA for the CDR3 is TGTGCCAGCAGGTCCATGAACACTGAAGCTTTCTTT. Variable domain in full (rest from reference TRBV28 and TRBJ1-1): DVKVTQSSRYLVKRTGEKVFLECVQDMDHENMFWYRQDPGLGLRLIYFSYDVKMKEKGDIPEGYSVSREKKERFSLILESASTNQTSMYLCASRSMNTEAFFGQGTRLTVV.

This clonotype was observed at least ten times. The V and J genes are TRBV28 and TRBJ2-5; TRBD2 aligns across 12 bases. Trimming removed 5 bases from V and 2 bases from J; junction bases left unmatched: 6. Germline-derived CDR1 and CDR2 are MDHEN and SYDVKM. The CDR3 has 16 residues. The CDR3 DNA reads as TGTGCCAGCAGTACCGCTAGCGGGAGGGGACAAGAGACCCAGTACTTC. This translates into CASSTASGRGQETQYF.

The chain combines TRBV20-1 with TRBJ2-4, with 11 bases aligning to TRBD2. Germline CDR1 DFQATT, CDR2 SNEGSKA (reference sequence). There are 12 residues in the CDR3. The J segment lost 8 bases and the V segment lost 3 bases, leaving 0 bases of the junction unmatched. CDR3 coding DNA: TGCAGTGCTAGGACTAGCGGGGACATTCAGTACTTC. As protein: CSARTSGDIQYF.

The sample holds many counts of this clonotype. The chain joins TRBV20-1 to TRBJ2-2; 12 nucleotides align to TRBD1. Germline V gene sequence: CDR1 DFQATT, CDR2 SNEGSKA (reference sequence). V was pared by 0 bases and J by 4 bases, with 6 bases of the junction left unmatched. The CDR3 has 17 residues. The CDR3 loop reads CSARDLMGQGATGELFF. The CDR3 nucleotides are TGCAGTGCTAGAGATCTAATGGGACAGGGGGCCACCGGGGAGCTGTTTTTT.

This clonotype has ten or more counts. The CDR3 reads CATSSRDTNTGELFF. The CDR3 nucleotides read TGTGCCACCAGCAGCCGGGACACAAACACCGGGGAGCTGTTTTTT. V usage is TRBV15 and J usage is TRBJ2-2, with D possibly TRBD1 on 6 matching bases. Germline V gives CDR1 LNHNV, CDR2 YYDKDF (reference sequence). V lost 3 bases and J 2 bases, leaving 10 bases between the germline ends. This CDR3 comprises 15 residues.